A single T cell receptor beta chain is shown here with its context. Its cognate antigen is unknown. Trimming shortened V by 0 bases and J by 4 bases, and 8 bases separated the two germline ends. Germline lookup yields CDR1 SGHNT and CDR2 YYREEE (reference sequence). The CDR3 covers 14 residues. Template for every sorted-subset replicate PCR totaled approximately 200 ng DNA, about 30,000 T cell genomes. Clones were sequenced by immunoSEQ multiplex PCR, and TCRdb holds only the in-frame ones, with some missing. This table holds millions of clones, about 95% found once. Naive CD8 cells lacked CD45RO, underwent positive selection for CCR7 and left out terminally differentiated effector memory CD45RA+ cells. The source of the sample is a study of shared clonotypes between healthy human individuals. Across the study: Each donor's CD8 memory used one plate, CD8 naive two, each CD4 subset three. Study results and limitations: Clonotype sharing among donors was expected to depend on sequencing depth.

The rearrangement links TRBV5-4 to TRBJ1-3, with D possibly TRBD1 on 5 matching bases. Input material: naive CD8+ T cells sorted from blood. This clonotype was obtained from a man between 18 and 29 years old in good health. DNA for the CDR3: TGTGCCAGCAGCTTGGAAGGGGAAGGAAACACCATATATTTT. It specifies CASSLEGEGNTIYF.